The T cell receptor beta chain under discussion was sequenced for a study of cytomegalovirus exposure and HLA in healthy donors. Study information: Unique TCRs numbering 75 million to 95 million, obtained from HLA-typed donors, made up an early data release.

CDR3 length: 14 amino acids. CDR1 SGHTA and CDR2 FQGNSA come from the germline V gene. Trimming removed 4 bases from V and 3 bases from J, with 12 bases in between. About this clone: What it binds is not known.

Study-wide results and caveats: TCR beta V- and J-gene trimming was later associated with a missense DCLRE1C variant. Confirmation in vitro established that a few CMV-associated chains were specific for CMV antigens. For cytomegalovirus status, the classifier reportedly gave diagnoses with high specificity and sensitivity.

With 60 Vbeta and 13 Jbeta primers, the PCR was carried out. Assay: immunoSEQ multiplex PCR; the TCRdb copy retains only in-frame clones and omits some. Of tens of thousands of clones listed, 74% are singletons. The receptor was derived from a man in his forties in good health and CMV-seropositive. Sequencing used PBMCs. This sequence joins TRBV7-2 and TRBJ1-2; D is possibly TRBD1 (6 bases). The CDR3 loop is CASSSSTGHYGYTF. In DNA form, the CDR3 reads TGTGCCAGCAGCTCATCAACAGGGCACTATGGCTACACCTTC.